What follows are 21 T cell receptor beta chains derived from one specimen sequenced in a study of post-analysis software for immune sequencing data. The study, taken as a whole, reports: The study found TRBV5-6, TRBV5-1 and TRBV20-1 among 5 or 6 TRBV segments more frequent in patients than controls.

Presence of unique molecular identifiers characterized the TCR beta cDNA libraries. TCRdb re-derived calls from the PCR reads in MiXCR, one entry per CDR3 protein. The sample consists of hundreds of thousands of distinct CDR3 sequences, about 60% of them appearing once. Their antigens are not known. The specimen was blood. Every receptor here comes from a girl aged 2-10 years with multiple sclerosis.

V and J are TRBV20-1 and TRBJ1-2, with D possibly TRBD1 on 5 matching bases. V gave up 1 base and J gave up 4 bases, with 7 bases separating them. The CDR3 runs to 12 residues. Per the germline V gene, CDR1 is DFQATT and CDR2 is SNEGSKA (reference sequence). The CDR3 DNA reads TGCAGTGCTAGAGTCCAGGGCTATGGCTACACCTTC. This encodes CSARVQGYGYTF.

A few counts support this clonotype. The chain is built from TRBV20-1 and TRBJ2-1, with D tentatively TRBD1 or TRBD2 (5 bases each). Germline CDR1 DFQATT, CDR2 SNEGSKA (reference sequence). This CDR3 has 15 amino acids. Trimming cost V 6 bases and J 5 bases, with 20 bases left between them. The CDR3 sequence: CSAPLSGQGDNEQFF. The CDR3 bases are TGCAGTGCGCCCCTATCGGGGCAGGGCGACAATGAGCAGTTCTTC.

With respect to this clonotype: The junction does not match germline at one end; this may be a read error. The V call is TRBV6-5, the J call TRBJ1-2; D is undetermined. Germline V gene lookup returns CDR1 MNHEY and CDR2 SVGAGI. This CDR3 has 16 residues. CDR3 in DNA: TGTGCCAGCAGTTACTCGACGGTGGATTTGGCCTATGGCCACACCTTC. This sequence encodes CASSYSTVDLAYGHTF.

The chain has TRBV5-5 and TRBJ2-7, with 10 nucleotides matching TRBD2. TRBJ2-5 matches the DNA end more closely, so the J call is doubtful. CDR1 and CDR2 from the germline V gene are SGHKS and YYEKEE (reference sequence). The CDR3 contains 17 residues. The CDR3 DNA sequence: TGTGCCAGCAGCTTCAGGCTAGCGGGAGAGCCTGCTGAGACCCAGTACTTC. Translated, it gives CASSFRLAGEPAETQYF.

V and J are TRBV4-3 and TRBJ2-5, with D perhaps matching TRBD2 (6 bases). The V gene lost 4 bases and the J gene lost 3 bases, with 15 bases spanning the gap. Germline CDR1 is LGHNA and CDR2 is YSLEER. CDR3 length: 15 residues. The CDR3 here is CASSRRTGGEETQYF. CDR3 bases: TGCGCCAGCAGCCGACGAACAGGAGGGGAAGAGACCCAGTACTTC.

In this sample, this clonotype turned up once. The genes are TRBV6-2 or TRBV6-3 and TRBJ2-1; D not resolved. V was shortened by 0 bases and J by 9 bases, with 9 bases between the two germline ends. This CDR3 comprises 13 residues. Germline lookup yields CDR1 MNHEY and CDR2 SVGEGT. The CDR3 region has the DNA TGTGCCAGCAGTTACTCGTTCGGCCCTGAGCAGTTCTTC. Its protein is CASSYSFGPEQFF.

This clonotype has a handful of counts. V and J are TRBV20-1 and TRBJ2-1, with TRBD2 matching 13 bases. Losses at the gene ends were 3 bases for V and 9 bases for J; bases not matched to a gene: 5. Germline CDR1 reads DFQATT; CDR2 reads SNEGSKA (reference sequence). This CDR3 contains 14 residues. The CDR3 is CSASLLAGGGEQFF. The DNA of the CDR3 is TGCAGTGCTAGCTTACTAGCGGGAGGGGGTGAGCAGTTCTTC.

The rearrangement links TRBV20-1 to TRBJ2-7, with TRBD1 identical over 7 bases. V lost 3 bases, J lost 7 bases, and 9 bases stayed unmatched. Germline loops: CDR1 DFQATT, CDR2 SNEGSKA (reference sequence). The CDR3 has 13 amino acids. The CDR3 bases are TGCAGTGCTAGGGTACAGGGGTCGGGGGAGCAGTACTTC. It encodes CSARVQGSGEQYF.

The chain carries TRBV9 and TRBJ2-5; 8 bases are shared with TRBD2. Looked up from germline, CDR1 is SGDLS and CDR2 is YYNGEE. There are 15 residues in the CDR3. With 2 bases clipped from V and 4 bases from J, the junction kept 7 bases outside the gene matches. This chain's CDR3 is CASSVLGGAGETQYF. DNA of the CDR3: TGTGCCAGCAGCGTCCTCGGGGGGGCCGGAGAGACCCAGTACTTC.

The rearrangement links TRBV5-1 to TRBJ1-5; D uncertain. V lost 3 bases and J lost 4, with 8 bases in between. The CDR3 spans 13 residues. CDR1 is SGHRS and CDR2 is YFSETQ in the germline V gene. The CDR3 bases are TGCGCCAGCAGCTCGGATCATAATCAGCCCCAGCATTTT. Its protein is CASSSDHNQPQHF.

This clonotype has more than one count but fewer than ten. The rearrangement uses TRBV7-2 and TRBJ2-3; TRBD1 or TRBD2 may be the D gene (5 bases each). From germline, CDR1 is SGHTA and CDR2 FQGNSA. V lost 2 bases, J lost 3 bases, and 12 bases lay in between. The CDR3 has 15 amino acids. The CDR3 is CASSLWGKGTDTQYF. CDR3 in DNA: TGTGCCAGCAGCTTATGGGGGAAGGGGACAGATACGCAGTATTTT. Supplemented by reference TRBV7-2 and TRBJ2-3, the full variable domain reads GAGVSQSPSNKVTEKGKDVELRCDPISGHTALYWYRQSLGQGLEFLIYFQGNSAPDKSGLPSDRFSAERTGGSVSTLTIQRTQQEDSAVYLCASSLWGKGTDTQYFGPGTRLTVL.

CDR3 amino acids: CSARDLSGNQPQHF. The CDR3 bases are TGCAGTGCTAGAGATCTGAGCGGCAATCAGCCCCAGCATTTT. The chain has TRBV20-1 and TRBJ1-5; no clear D gene. The CDR3 spans 14 residues. CDR1 DFQATT and CDR2 SNEGSKA come from the germline V gene (reference sequence). Trimming left V 0 bases short and J 2 bases short, with 8 bases between.

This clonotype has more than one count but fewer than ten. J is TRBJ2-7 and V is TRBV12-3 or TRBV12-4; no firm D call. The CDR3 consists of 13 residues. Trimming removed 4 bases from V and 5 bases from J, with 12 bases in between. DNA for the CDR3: TGTGCCAGCAGTTCCTCACCCAAACACGAGCAGTACTTC. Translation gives CASSSSPKHEQYF.

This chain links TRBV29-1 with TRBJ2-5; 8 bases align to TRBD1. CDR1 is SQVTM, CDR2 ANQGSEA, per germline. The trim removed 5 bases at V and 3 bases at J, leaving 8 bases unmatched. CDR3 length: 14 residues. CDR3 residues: CSVLPQGAEETQYF. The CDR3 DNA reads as TGCAGCGTTTTACCCCAGGGGGCTGAAGAGACCCAGTACTTC.

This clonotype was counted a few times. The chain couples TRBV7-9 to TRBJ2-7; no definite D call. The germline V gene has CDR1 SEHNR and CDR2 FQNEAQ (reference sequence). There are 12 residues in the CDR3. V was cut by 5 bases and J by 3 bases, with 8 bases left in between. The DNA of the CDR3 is TGTGCCAGCAGCCGAGTACGCTACGAGCAGTACTTC. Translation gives CASSRVRYEQYF.

The CDR3 sequence: CSAGFWDEQYF. CDR3 in DNA: TGCAGTGCTGGTTTCTGGGACGAGCAGTACTTC. The chain has TRBV20-1 and TRBJ2-5, with unresolved D. With the DNA end fitting TRBJ2-7 better, the J assignment may be wrong. The length of the CDR3 is 11 residues. CDR1 DFQATT and CDR2 SNEGSKA come from the germline V gene (reference sequence).

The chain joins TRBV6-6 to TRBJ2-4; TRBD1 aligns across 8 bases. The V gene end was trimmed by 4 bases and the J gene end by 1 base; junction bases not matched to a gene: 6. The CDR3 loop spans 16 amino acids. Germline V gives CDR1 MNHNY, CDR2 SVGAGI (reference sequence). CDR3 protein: CASSSDRASAKNIQYF. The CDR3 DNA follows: TGTGCCAGCAGTTCGGACAGGGCCAGCGCCAAAAACATTCAGTACTTC.

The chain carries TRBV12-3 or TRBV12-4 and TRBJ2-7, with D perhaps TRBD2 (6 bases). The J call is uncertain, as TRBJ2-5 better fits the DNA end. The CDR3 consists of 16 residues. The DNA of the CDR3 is TGTGCCAGCAGTGACGGGGGTCGGGGTCAACGCCAGACCCAGTACTTC. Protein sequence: CASSDGGRGQRQTQYF.

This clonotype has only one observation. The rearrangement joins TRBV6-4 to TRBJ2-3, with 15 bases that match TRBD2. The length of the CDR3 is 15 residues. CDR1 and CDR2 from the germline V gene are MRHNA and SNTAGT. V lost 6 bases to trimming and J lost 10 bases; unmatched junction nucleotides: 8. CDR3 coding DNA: TGTGCCAGCAGCGAGGGACTAGCGGGAGGTGGGGCGCAGTATTTT. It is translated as CASSEGLAGGGAQYF.

In DNA, the CDR3 is TGTGCCAGCAGCTCCGGACTAGCGGGAGAGGATGAGCAGTTCTTC. Encoded protein: CASSSGLAGEDEQFF. The chain uses TRBV7-9 and TRBJ2-1; 13 bases match TRBD2. The J segment lost 8 bases and the V segment lost 4 bases, leaving 5 bases of the junction unmatched. Germline CDR1 and CDR2: SEHNR and FQNEAQ (reference sequence). The CDR3 sequence is 15 residues long.

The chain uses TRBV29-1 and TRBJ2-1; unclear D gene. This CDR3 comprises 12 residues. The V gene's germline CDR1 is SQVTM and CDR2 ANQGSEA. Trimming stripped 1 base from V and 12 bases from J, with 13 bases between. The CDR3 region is CSVEVGALGQFF. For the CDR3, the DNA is TGCAGCGTTGAAGTCGGAGCGCTAGGGCAGTTCTTC.